The 14 T cell receptor beta chains below were found in one sample sequenced in a study of CD8+ T cells in alopecia areata. Treatment in this sample: oral pan-JAK inhibitor, 5-10 mg twice daily. Reverse transcription of extracted RNA yielded cDNA, which provided the sequencing template. Sequencing used immunoSEQ multiplex PCR; TCRdb keeps in-frame clones, though not all of them. The sample carries approximately 280,000 clones, nearly 60% recorded once. Source: CD4+ T cells sorted from blood, taken at week 24, from a patient treated with tofacitinib. Receptors originate from a human donor with alopecia areata.

The rearrangement links TRBV2 to TRBJ1-5; D possibly corresponds to TRBD1 (6 bases). This CDR3 is 13 amino acids long. Germline CDR1 reads SNHLY; CDR2 reads FYNNEI. V lost 8 bases to trimming and J lost 4 bases, with 12 bases between them. In DNA form, the CDR3 reads TGTGCCAGCGGACAGTACACGAATCAGCCCCAGCATTTT. Protein sequence: CASGQYTNQPQHF. Filled out from reference TRBV2 and TRBJ1-5, the complete variable domain reads EPEVTQTPSHQVTQMGQEVILRCVPISNHLYFYWYRQILGQKVEFLVSFYNNEISEKSEIFDDQFSVERPDGSNFTLKIRSTKLEDSAMYFCASGQYTNQPQHFGDGTRLSIL.

The rearrangement links TRBV29-1 to TRBJ2-7; 10 nucleotides agree with TRBD1. This CDR3 contains 14 residues. The J segment lost 5 bases and the V segment lost 6 bases, leaving 10 bases of the junction unmatched. Germline CDR1 SQVTM, CDR2 ANQGSEA. CDR3 DNA: TGCAGCGTCGATGGGACAGGGGCTAGGAACGAGCAGTACTTC. Amino acid sequence: CSVDGTGARNEQYF.

This clone was observed once. The chain has TRBV7-9 and TRBJ1-1; the match to TRBD1 covers 11 bases. The CDR3 is 14 amino acids. After removal of 3 bases from V and 11 bases from J, the junction contained 8 bases not matched to a gene. CDR1 and CDR2 from the germline V gene are SEHNR and FQNEAQ (reference sequence). The CDR3 loop is CASSFTGTGGFAFF. CDR3 nucleotides: TGTGCCAGCAGCTTCACCGGGACAGGGGGTTTCGCTTTCTTT.

In this sample, this clone turned up a few times. V is TRBV29-1 and J is TRBJ1-2; the match to TRBD1 covers 10 bases. Germline V gives CDR1 SQVTM, CDR2 ANQGSEA. The CDR3 has 13 amino acids. Germline trimming cut 6 bases from V and 4 bases from J; bases unmatched to any gene: 5. The CDR3 sequence: CSVGTGDVYGYTF. The DNA for the CDR3 is TGCAGCGTGGGGACAGGGGATGTCTATGGCTACACCTTC.

J is TRBJ2-5 and V is TRBV18, with a weak D call TRBD2 (5 bases). This CDR3 is 15 amino acids long. Germline CDR1 KGHSH, CDR2 LQKENI. V was clipped by 2 bases and J by 5 bases, with 15 bases between them. CDR3 nucleotides: TGTGCCAGCTCACCATACGTCGGGAACGGCGAGACCCAGTACTTC. It encodes CASSPYVGNGETQYF.

In its sample, this clone was seen a few times. The chain combines TRBV10-3 with TRBJ2-3; D may match TRBD1 or TRBD2 (5 bases each). V dropped 8 bases and J dropped 4 bases, with 16 bases sitting between them. Germline values: CDR1 ENHRY, CDR2 SYGVKD. The CDR3 is 14 residues long. The DNA of the CDR3 is TGTGCCATCCGGAAGGGTGAGGGACCAGATACGCAGTATTTT. Translated: CAIRKGEGPDTQYF.

The V call is TRBV2, the J call TRBJ1-2; 7 nucleotides agree with TRBD1. From germline, CDR1 is SNHLY and CDR2 FYNNEI. V shed 5 bases, J shed 4 bases, and the junction held 10 bases outside the gene matches. The CDR3 consists of 15 residues. CDR3 region: CASSSQGVDFYGYTF. CDR3 sequence (DNA): TGTGCCAGCAGTTCTCAGGGGGTTGATTTCTATGGCTACACCTTC. The full variable domain, completed using reference TRBV2 and TRBJ1-2, is EPEVTQTPSHQVTQMGQEVILRCVPISNHLYFYWYRQILGQKVEFLVSFYNNEISEKSEIFDDQFSVERPDGSNFTLKIRSTKLEDSAMYFCASSSQGVDFYGYTFGSGTRLTVV.

The genes are TRBV30 and TRBJ2-7; either TRBD1 or TRBD2 may fit D (5 bases each). The germline V gene has CDR1 GTSNPN and CDR2 SVGIG (reference sequence). With 3 bases removed from V and 1 base from J, the gap between germline ends came to 13 bases. CDR3 length: 14 amino acids. CDR3: CAWSWGLESYEQYF. The CDR3 nucleotides read TGTGCCTGGAGCTGGGGGTTAGAGTCCTACGAGCAGTACTTC. Using reference TRBV30 and TRBJ2-7 for the parts outside the CDR3, the full variable domain is SQTIHQWPATLVQPVGSPLSLECTVEGTSNPNLYWYRQAAGRGLQLLFYSVGIGQISSEVPQNLSASRPQDRQFILSSKKLLLSDSGFYLCAWSWGLESYEQYFGPGTRLTVT.

This clone has more than one count but fewer than ten. Other DNA sequences in this sample translate to the same CDR3. The chain has TRBV6-1 and TRBJ1-5, with TRBD1 matching over 8 bases. The V and J ends lost 5 bases and 7 bases, in that order; junction bases with no gene match: 7. The CDR3 sequence is 14 residues long. The germline V gene encodes CDR1 MNHNS and CDR2 SASEGT. The chain's CDR3 is CASSLTGAGQPQHF. The DNA of the CDR3 is TGTGCCAGCAGTCTGACAGGGGCAGGGCAGCCCCAGCATTTT.

The CDR3 region is CASSAEASTDTQYF. The CDR3 DNA is TGTGCCAGCAGCGCCGAGGCTAGCACAGATACGCAGTATTTT. V usage is TRBV9 and J usage is TRBJ2-3; D gene unclear. This CDR3 is 14 amino acids long. Trimming pared 3 bases from V and 0 bases from J, leaving 8 bases between. The germline gives CDR1 SGDLS, CDR2 YYNGEE.

This clone appeared a few times. The same CDR3 arises from other DNA sequences in this sample as well. The chain recombines TRBV5-1 with TRBJ2-3; no firm D call. From germline, CDR1 is SGHRS and CDR2 YFSETQ. The CDR3 is made up of 12 amino acids. The V end lost 0 bases, the J end lost 4 bases, and 3 bases lay between the germline ends. The CDR3 nucleotides read TGCGCCAGCAGCTTGGGCGCAGATACGCAGTATTTT. Its translation: CASSLGADTQYF.

The chain joins TRBV28 to TRBJ2-7; a weak D match, TRBD2 (6 bases). V was cut by 4 bases and J by 5 bases, with 15 bases left in between. The CDR3 totals 14 residues. Germline assignment: CDR1 MDHEN and CDR2 SYDVKM. CDR3 loop: CASSSLGGKNEQYF. The CDR3 DNA follows: TGTGCCAGCAGTTCCCTTGGCGGGAAGAACGAGCAGTACTTC.

The chain recombines TRBV5-6 with TRBJ1-5; D gene unclear. CDR3 size: 15 residues. The germline V and J ends were trimmed by 4 bases and 3 bases, with 14 bases remaining between them. The germline V gene has CDR1 SGHDT and CDR2 YYEEEE. CDR3 in DNA: TGTGCCAGCAGCCTGGGGATACGGAACAATCAGCCCCAGCATTTT. Encoded protein: CASSLGIRNNQPQHF.

This sequence joins TRBV6-5 and TRBJ1-5; 8 bases line up with TRBD1. CDR3 length equals 12 residues. The germline V gene has CDR1 MNHEY and CDR2 SVGAGI. The J segment lost 7 bases and the V segment lost 6 bases, leaving 2 bases of the junction unmatched. The CDR3 loop reads CASRTGGQPQHF. As DNA, the CDR3 is TGTGCCAGCAGAACAGGGGGACAGCCCCAGCATTTT.